This T cell receptor beta chain was captured in a study of beta chain features in type 1 diabetes. Whole-study findings and limits: Any HLA-type effect on TCRB rearrangement remained unresolved here. In all four CD4+ subsets, TCRB CDR3 length was significantly, moderately reduced in type 1 diabetes.

Trimming took 3 bases from V and 2 from J, leaving 14 bases between them. This CDR3 comprises 15 residues. Germline assignment: CDR1 ENHRY and CDR2 SYGVKD. Expressed TCRB transcripts got sequenced, as all isolated RNA was reverse transcribed. Clones were sequenced by immunoSEQ multiplex PCR, and TCRdb holds only the in-frame ones, with some missing. This table holds under 850,000 clones, around an eighth found once. As for this clone: Its target is not known.

The material sequenced was naive CD4+ T cells from blood. The gene calls are TRBV10-3 and TRBJ2-7; D might be TRBD2 (6 bases). This clonotype was sampled from a man younger than 35 with type 1 diabetes. CDR3 amino acids: CAISEGGLATYEQYF. The CDR3 nucleotides are TGTGCCATCAGTGAAGGAGGGCTCGCCACCTACGAGCAGTACTTC.